This TCR beta chain comes out of a study of blood T cells in healthy people across ages. Primed by a sample-barcoded 5' primer and a J-beta primer mix, a second PCR proceeded for about 7 to 12 cycles. TCRdb reanalysed the 5' RACE reads using MiXCR and keeps one entry per CDR3 protein. The profile shows roughly 700,000 distinct CDR3 sequences, about 25% of them singletons. The CDR3 extends over 14 amino acids. Looked up from germline, CDR1 is SEHNR and CDR2 is FQNEAQ (reference sequence). V shed 2 bases and J shed 7 bases, with 12 bases lying between them. These data also featured in a second study, about T cells of mothers and their children. That work states: The study recruited a few healthy Caucasian mothers and their six children as donors. Related and unrelated pairs show similar thymic shaping of TCR recombination output.

The TCR originated in a boy aged 5-17 years in good health. Sequencing was performed on blood. This rearrangement joins TRBV7-9 to TRBJ1-5; tentatively, D is TRBD1 (6 bases). This chain's CDR3 is CASSLSGEIQPQHF. The CDR3 bases are TGTGCCAGCAGCTTATCAGGGGAGATCCAGCCCCAGCATTTT.